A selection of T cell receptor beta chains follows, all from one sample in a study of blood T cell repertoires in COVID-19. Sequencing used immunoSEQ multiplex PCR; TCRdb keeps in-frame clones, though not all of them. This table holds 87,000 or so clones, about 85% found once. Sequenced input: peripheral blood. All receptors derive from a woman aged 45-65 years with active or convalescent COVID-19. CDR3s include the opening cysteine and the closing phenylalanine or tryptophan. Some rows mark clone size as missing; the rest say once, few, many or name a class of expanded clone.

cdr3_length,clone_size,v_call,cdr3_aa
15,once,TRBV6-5,CASSYSQGETYGYTF
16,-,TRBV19,CASSTASGGLDVGYTF
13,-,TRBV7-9,CASSRTDRDKAFF
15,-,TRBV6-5,CASSYSGQISEKLFF
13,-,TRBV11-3,CASSLGIDSKQFF
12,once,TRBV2,CASSERYNEQFF
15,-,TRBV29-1,CSVEEGQGIYNEQFF
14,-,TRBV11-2,CASSKDQGYYEQYF
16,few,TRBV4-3,CASSQGTGQGNTEAFF
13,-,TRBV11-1,CASSDRGEYGYTF
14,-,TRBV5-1,CASSLPSGDGEQFF
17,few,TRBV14,CASSQDFGFGEYNEQFF
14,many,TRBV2,CASSGQRGRTEAFF
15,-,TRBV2,CASRFPGQLNTEAFF
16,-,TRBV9,CASSVGQGGLSYEQYF
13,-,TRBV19,CASRGTSNQPQHF
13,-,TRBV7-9,CASSSRGPDTQYF
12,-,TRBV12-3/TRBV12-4,CASNYRGGGYTF
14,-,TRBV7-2,CASSLRTVYNEQFF
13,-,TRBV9,CASSRGSSGELFF
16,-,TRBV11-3,CASSPRTGENTGELFF
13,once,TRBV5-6,CASSPRGFAEAFF
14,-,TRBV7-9,CASSLRDRDEKLFF
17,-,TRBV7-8,CASSLGRRGGDQETQYF
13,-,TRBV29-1,CSAAEGGVAEAFF
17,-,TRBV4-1,CASSQTRQGFMNTEAFF
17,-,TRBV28,CASSFLVVGGLGYGYTF
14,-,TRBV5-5,CASSLGLARETQYF
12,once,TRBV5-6,CASSLGEDSQHF